This T cell receptor (beta chain) was retrieved from a study of radiotherapy plus CTLA-4 blockade in lung cancer. Across the study: Objective responses occurred in about 18% of patients; over 25% had disease control. Overall study results and limits: Reports identified early blood T cell clone dynamics, with interferon-beta, as the best response predictor.

Comments on this clone: The antigen is undetermined.

TCRdb's copy holds only in-frame clones and misses some; the assay was immunoSEQ multiplex PCR. This sample has tens of thousands of clones, with 77% found just once. The germline V gene has CDR1 GTSNPN and CDR2 SVGIG (reference sequence). V lost 5 bases, J lost 8 bases, and 16 bases stayed unmatched. This CDR3 has 17 amino acids. CTLA-4 blockade using ipilimumab, together with focal radiation, was received by patients with chemo-refractory metastatic non-small-cell lung cancer. The chain links TRBV30 to TRBJ2-1; 12 bases agree with TRBD2. The TCR comes from a human donor with non-small cell lung cancer whose response to radiotherapy plus ipilimumab could not be evaluated. The sample consisted of peripheral blood, taken from a patient treated with radiotherapy plus ipilimumab. CDR3 DNA: TGTGCCTGGGGAAGAGAGATCGGACTAGCGGGGAAGGATGAGCAGTTCTTC. It encodes CAWGREIGLAGKDEQFF.